This TCR beta chain was obtained from a study of blood T cell repertoires in COVID-19. Per the germline V gene, CDR1 is SGHVS and CDR2 is FNYEAQ. The ends were cut back, 1 base at V and 4 bases at J, with 11 bases in the middle. CDR3 size: 15 residues. Assay used: immunoSEQ multiplex PCR; TCRdb lists only in-frame clones, some missing. The table includes some 100,000 clones, around 88% detected once. This receptor was identified in a woman in her sixties or seventies with acute or convalescent COVID-19. The chain joins TRBV7-6 to TRBJ1-3; D perhaps matches TRBD1 (5 bases). Material for sequencing was peripheral blood. CDR3 nucleotides: TGTGCCAGCAGCTTAGGAGTCAGGGCCGGAAACACCATATATTTT. Translating it yields CASSLGVRAGNTIYF.